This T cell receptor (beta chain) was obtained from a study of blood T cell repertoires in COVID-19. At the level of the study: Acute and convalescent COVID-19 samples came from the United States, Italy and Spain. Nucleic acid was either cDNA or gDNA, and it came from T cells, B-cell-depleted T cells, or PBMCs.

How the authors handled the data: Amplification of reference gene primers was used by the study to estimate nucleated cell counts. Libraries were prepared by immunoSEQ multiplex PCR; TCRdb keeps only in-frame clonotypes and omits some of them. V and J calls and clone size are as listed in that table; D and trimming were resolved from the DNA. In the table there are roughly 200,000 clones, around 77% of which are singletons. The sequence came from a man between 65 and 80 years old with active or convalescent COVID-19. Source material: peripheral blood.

CDR3 nucleotide sequence: TGTGCCAGCAGCTTTCCTCGGGAGACCCAGTACTTC. Its protein is CASSFPRETQYF. This sequence joins TRBV5-8 and TRBJ2-5; D gene unclear. The CDR3 runs 12 residues. The V end lost 2 bases, the J end lost 5 bases, and 7 bases lay between the germline ends. Germline CDR1 reads SGHTS; CDR2 reads YDEGEE.